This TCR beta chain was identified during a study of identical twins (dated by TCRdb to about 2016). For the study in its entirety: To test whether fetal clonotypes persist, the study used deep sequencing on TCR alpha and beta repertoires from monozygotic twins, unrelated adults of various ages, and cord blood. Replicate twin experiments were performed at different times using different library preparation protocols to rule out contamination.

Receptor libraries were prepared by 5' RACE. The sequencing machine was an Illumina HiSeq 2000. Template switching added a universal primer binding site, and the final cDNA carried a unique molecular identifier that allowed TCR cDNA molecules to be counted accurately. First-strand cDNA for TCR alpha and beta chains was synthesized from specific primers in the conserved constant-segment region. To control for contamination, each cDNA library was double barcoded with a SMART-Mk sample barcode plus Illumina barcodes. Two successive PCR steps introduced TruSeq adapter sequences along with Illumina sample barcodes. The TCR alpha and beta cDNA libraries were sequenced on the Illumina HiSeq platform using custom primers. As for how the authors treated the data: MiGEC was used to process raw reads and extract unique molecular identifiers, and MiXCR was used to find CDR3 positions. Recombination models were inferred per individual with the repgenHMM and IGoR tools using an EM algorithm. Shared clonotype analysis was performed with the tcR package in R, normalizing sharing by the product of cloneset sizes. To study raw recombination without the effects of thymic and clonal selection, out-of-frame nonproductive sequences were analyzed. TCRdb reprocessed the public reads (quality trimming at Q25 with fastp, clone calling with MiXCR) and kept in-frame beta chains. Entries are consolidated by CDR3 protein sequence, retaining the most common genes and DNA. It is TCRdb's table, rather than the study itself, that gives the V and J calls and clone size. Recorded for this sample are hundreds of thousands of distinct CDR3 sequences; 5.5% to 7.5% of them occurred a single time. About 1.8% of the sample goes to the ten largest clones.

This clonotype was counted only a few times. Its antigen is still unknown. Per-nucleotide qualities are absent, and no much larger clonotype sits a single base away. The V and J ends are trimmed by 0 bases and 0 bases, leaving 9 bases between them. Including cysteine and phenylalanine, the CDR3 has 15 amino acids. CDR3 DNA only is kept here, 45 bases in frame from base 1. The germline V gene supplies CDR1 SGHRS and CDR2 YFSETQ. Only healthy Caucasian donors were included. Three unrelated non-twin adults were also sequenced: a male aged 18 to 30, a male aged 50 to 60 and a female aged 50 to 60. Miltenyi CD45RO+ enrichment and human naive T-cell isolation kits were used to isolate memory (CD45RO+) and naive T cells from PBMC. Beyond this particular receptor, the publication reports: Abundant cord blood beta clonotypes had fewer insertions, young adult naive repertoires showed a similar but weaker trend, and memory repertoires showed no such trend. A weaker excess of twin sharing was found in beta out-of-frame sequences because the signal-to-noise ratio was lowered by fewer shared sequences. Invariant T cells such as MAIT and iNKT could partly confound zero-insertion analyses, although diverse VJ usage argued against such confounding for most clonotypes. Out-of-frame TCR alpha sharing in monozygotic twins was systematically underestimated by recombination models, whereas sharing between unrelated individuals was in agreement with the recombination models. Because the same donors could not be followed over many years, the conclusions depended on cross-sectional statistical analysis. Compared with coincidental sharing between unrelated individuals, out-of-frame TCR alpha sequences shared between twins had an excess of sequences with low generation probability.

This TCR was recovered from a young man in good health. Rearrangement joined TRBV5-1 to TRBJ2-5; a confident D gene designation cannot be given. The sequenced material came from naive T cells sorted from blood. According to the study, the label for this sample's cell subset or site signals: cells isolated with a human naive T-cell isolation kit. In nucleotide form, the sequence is TGCGCCAGCAGCTTGGCACGGGTGTACCAAGAGACCCAGTACTTC. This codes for CASSLARVYQETQYF.